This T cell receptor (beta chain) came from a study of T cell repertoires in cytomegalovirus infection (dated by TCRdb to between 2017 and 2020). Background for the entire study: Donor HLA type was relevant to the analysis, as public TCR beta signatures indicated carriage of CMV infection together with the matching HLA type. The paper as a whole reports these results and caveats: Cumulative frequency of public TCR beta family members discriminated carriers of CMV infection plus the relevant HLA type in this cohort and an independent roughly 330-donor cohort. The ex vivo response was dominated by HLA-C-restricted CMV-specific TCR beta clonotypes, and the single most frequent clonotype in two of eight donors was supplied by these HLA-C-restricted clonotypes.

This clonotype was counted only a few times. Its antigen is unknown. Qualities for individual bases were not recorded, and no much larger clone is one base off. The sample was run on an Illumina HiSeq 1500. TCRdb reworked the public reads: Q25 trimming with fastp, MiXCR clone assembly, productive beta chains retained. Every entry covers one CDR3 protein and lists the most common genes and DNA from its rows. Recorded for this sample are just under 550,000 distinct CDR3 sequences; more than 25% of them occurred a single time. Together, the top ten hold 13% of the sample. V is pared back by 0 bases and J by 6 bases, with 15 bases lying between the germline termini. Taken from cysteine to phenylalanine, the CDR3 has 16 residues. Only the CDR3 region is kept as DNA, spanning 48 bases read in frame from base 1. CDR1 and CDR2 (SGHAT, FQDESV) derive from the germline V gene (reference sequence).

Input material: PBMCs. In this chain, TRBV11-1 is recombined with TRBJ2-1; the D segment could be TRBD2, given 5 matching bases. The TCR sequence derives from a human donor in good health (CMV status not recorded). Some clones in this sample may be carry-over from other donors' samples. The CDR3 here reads CASSLALPGMGNEQFF. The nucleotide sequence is TGTGCCAGCAGCTTAGCGCTCCCGGGAATGGGCAATGAGCAGTTCTTC. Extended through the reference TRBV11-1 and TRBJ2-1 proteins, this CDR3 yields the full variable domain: EAEVAQSPRYKITEKSQAVAFWCDPISGHATLYWYRQILGQGPELLVQFQDESVVDDSQLPKDRFSAERLKGVDSTLKIQPAELGDSAMYLCASSLALPGMGNEQFFGPGTRLTVL.